The 19 T cell receptor beta chains reported below all come from one sample, sequenced in a study of cytomegalovirus exposure and HLA in healthy donors. The PCR ran on 60 Vbeta and 13 Jbeta primers. Generated by immunoSEQ multiplex PCR, the TCRdb table keeps only in-frame clones and is missing some. The sample carries approximately 160,000 clones, around 75% recorded once. The sequenced sample was PBMCs. The receptors here all came from a man aged 18 to 30 in good health and CMV-seronegative.

This clone was observed once. The rearrangement joins TRBV19 to TRBJ1-3; perhaps TRBD1 as D (5 bases). Deletions cut 3 bases from V and 4 bases from J, with 10 bases between. This CDR3 has 14 amino acids. Per the germline V gene, CDR1 is LNHDA and CDR2 is SQIVND (reference sequence). CDR3 in DNA: TGTGCCAGTAGTATCATGGGGCCCGGAAACACCATATATTTT. Translated: CASSIMGPGNTIYF.

The chain couples TRBV28 to TRBJ2-6; TRBD1 matches at 7 bases. The CDR3 contains 15 residues. Germline V gene lookup returns CDR1 MDHEN and CDR2 SYDVKM. The J segment lost 2 bases and the V segment lost 8 bases, leaving 6 bases of the junction unmatched. CDR3 protein: CASRTGQAGANVLTF. The CDR3 DNA reads TGTGCCAGCCGGACAGGTCAAGCTGGGGCCAACGTCCTGACTTTC.

The chain recombines TRBV9 with TRBJ2-5, with D unclear. V lost 2 bases to trimming and J lost 3 bases, with 8 bases between them. Germline CDR1 reads SGDLS; CDR2 reads YYNGEE. The CDR3 consists of 13 residues. In nucleotides, the CDR3 is TGTGCCAGCAGCGTGTTCGGTGAAGAGACCCAGTACTTC. Protein sequence: CASSVFGEETQYF.

This chain uses TRBV9 with TRBJ1-5; 8 positions agree with TRBD1. CDR1 and CDR2 from the germline V gene are SGDLS and YYNGEE. The CDR3 consists of 14 residues. J gave up 1 base and V 3 bases, and 0 bases lay outside the gene matches. CDR3 in DNA: TGTGCCAGCAGCGGACAGGGGAGCAATCAGCCCCAGCATTTT. Its translation is CASSGQGSNQPQHF.

In regard to this clone: At one boundary the junction diverges from the germline segment, which might be a read error. CDR3 protein: CATSRDRVGVKWF. For the CDR3, the DNA is TGTGCCACCAGCAGAGATCGGGTTGGAGTGAAATGGTTC. The chain joins TRBV15 to TRBJ2-7; D not certain. The CDR3 spans 13 residues. CDR1 and CDR2 (germline): LNHNV, YYDKDF (reference sequence).

The chain is built from TRBV5-1 and TRBJ1-2; the D gene is possibly TRBD1 (5 bases). V shed 4 bases and J shed 3 bases, with 13 bases lying between them. Looked up from germline, CDR1 is SGHRS and CDR2 is YFSETQ. CDR3 length: 14 amino acids. CDR3 sequence reads: CASSPRLGHYGYTF. CDR3 nucleotides: TGCGCCAGCAGCCCCCGGCTGGGGCACTATGGCTACACCTTC.

The chain joins TRBV5-6 to TRBJ2-2; 7 bases agree with TRBD2. The CDR3 contains 15 residues. Trimming removed 3 bases from V and 3 bases from J; junction bases left unmatched: 5. The germline CDR1 and CDR2 sequences are SGHDT and YYEEEE. The DNA for the CDR3 is TGTGCCAGCAGCTCTAAAGCGGGATACACCGGGGAGCTGTTTTTT. The encoded protein is CASSSKAGYTGELFF. The whole variable domain, remainder taken from reference TRBV5-6 and TRBJ2-2, is DAGVTQSPTHLIKTRGQQVTLRCSPKSGHDTVSWYQQALGQGPQFIFQYYEEEERQRGNFPDRFSGHQFPNYSSELNVNALLLGDSALYLCASSSKAGYTGELFFGEGSRLTVL.

This clone has just a few counts. This sequence joins TRBV6-4 and TRBJ2-3; 9 bases are a match to TRBD2. With V trimmed by 3 bases and J by 3 bases, 1 base remained unmatched. CDR3 length: 14 residues. In germline, CDR1 is MRHNA, CDR2 SNTAGT. CDR3 amino acids: CASSEGLATDTQYF. CDR3 DNA sequence: TGTGCCAGCAGTGAAGGACTAGCGACAGATACGCAGTATTTT.

This chain links TRBV29-1 with TRBJ2-7; 14 nucleotides agree with TRBD2. V lost 7 bases and J lost 3; bases outside the gene matches: 5. CDR1 and CDR2 from the germline V gene are SQVTM and ANQGSEA. The CDR3 loop spans 14 amino acids. CDR3 coding DNA: TGCAGCGGAGGGACTAGCGGGAGCCTCTACGAGCAGTACTTC. Amino acid sequence: CSGGTSGSLYEQYF.

The chain combines TRBV9 with TRBJ2-7; TRBD2 matches at 7 bases. J gave up 1 base and V 1 base, and 5 bases lay outside the gene matches. This CDR3 comprises 15 residues. The V gene's germline CDR1 is SGDLS and CDR2 YYNGEE. CDR3 nucleotides: TGTGCCAGCAGCGTATGGGCTAGCGGTTCCTACGAGCAGTACTTC. Its protein is CASSVWASGSYEQYF.

CDR3 protein: CASSIDWTVNEKLFF. The CDR3 DNA reads as TGTGCCAGTAGTATAGATTGGACAGTTAATGAAAAACTGTTTTTT. The chain combines TRBV19 with TRBJ1-4; D is perhaps TRBD1 (6 bases). Germline assignment: CDR1 LNHDA and CDR2 SQIVND (reference sequence). Trimming took off 0 bases at V and 4 bases at J, with 9 bases between the two ends. The CDR3 runs to 15 residues.

This clone was detected once. This rearrangement joins TRBV2 to TRBJ2-7; TRBD2 agrees at 8 bases. V gave up 4 bases and J gave up 7 bases; unmatched junction bases: 9. Germline V lookup: CDR1 SNHLY, CDR2 FYNNEI. The CDR3 sequence is 14 residues long. The CDR3 protein is CASSGPGGPGEQYF. The CDR3 DNA reads as TGTGCCAGCAGTGGCCCGGGAGGGCCGGGTGAGCAGTACTTC.

The chain carries TRBV25-1 and TRBJ2-4, with a possible D match to TRBD1 (6 bases). This CDR3 has 14 residues. Germline CDR1 reads MGHDK; CDR2 reads SYGVNS. V shed 6 bases and J shed 7 bases, with 16 bases lying between them. The CDR3 protein is CASSSTGTNNIQYF. The CDR3 coding sequence is TGTGCCAGCAGCTCCACCGGGACAAATAACATTCAGTACTTC. Using reference TRBV25-1 and TRBJ2-4 for the parts outside the CDR3, the full variable domain is EADIYQTPRYLVIGTGKKITLECSQTMGHDKMYWYQQDPGMELHLIHYSYGVNSTEKGDLSSESTVSRIRTEHFPLTLESARPSHTSQYLCASSSTGTNNIQYFGAGTRLSVL.

The chain uses TRBV14 and TRBJ1-4; a possible D gene is TRBD1 (5 bases). The CDR3 length is 14 residues. Per the germline V gene, CDR1 is SGHDN and CDR2 is FVKESK. The V end lost 4 bases, the J end lost 10 bases, and 16 bases lay between the germline ends. This chain's CDR3 is CASSPARAVGKLFF. The CDR3 DNA reads as TGTGCCAGCAGCCCTGCCAGGGCGGTGGGAAAACTGTTTTTT. Together with reference TRBV14 and TRBJ1-4, the CDR3 gives the full variable domain: EAGVTQFPSHSVIEKGQTVTLRCDPISGHDNLYWYRRVMGKEIKFLLHFVKESKQDESGMPNNRFLAERTGGTYSTLKVQPAELEDSGVYFCASSPARAVGKLFFGSGTQLSVL.

This clone was counted only a few times. The chain carries TRBV2 and TRBJ2-5; TRBD1 matches 11 bases. The germline gives CDR1 SNHLY, CDR2 FYNNEI. The CDR3 length is 14 residues. The junction had 5 bases not matched to a gene; V was cut back by 6 bases and J by 5 bases. CDR3 in DNA: TGTGCCAGCAGGGGGGACAGGGGGACGGAGACCCAGTACTTC. Its protein product is CASRGDRGTETQYF. Full variable domain (remainder filled in from reference TRBV2 and TRBJ2-5): EPEVTQTPSHQVTQMGQEVILRCVPISNHLYFYWYRQILGQKVEFLVSFYNNEISEKSEIFDDQFSVERPDGSNFTLKIRSTKLEDSAMYFCASRGDRGTETQYFGPGTRLLVL.

This clone was seen only a few times. V usage is TRBV7-2 and J usage is TRBJ1-4, with D possibly matching TRBD1 (6 bases). The ends were cut back, 4 bases at V and 0 bases at J, with 12 bases in the middle. Germline V CDR1 and CDR2: SGHTA, FQGNSA. The CDR3 sequence is 16 residues long. The CDR3 DNA reads TGTGCCAGCAGCTCCGGGACACTCGCAACTAATGAAAAACTGTTTTTT. This sequence encodes CASSSGTLATNEKLFF. The variable domain in full, completed from reference TRBV7-2 and TRBJ1-4, reads GAGVSQSPSNKVTEKGKDVELRCDPISGHTALYWYRQSLGQGLEFLIYFQGNSAPDKSGLPSDRFSAERTGGSVSTLTIQRTQQEDSAVYLCASSSGTLATNEKLFFGSGTQLSVL.

The chain uses TRBV6-6 and TRBJ1-1; a weak D match, TRBD1 (5 bases). Germline V gene lookup returns CDR1 MNHNY and CDR2 SVGAGI (reference sequence). This CDR3 contains 15 residues. Trimming took off 0 bases at V and 2 bases at J, with 10 bases between the two ends. Here the CDR3 reads CASSYSEGPNTEAFF. The CDR3 DNA reads TGTGCCAGCAGTTACTCGGAGGGGCCAAACACTGAAGCTTTCTTT.

Only one count was recorded for this clone. This chain links TRBV30 with TRBJ2-5, with TRBD1 as a possible D gene (5 bases). The CDR3 totals 14 residues. Germline CDR1 GTSNPN, CDR2 SVGIG (reference sequence). V dropped 1 base and J dropped 4 bases, with 13 bases sitting between them. The CDR3 region is CAWSAVTASETQYF. CDR3 nucleotide sequence: TGTGCCTGGAGTGCGGTGACAGCCTCAGAGACCCAGTACTTC.

In this sample, this clone turned up once. The rearrangement uses TRBV2 and TRBJ2-7; 7 bases are shared with TRBD2. J lost 2 bases, V lost 7 bases, and 11 bases had no gene match. This CDR3 has 15 residues. Germline assignment: CDR1 SNHLY and CDR2 FYNNEI. This chain's CDR3 is CASTPNRGDAYEQYF. CDR3 nucleotide sequence: TGTGCCAGCACCCCGAACCGGGGGGATGCCTACGAGCAGTACTTC. Looking up the rest from reference TRBV2 and TRBJ2-7 gives the full variable domain: EPEVTQTPSHQVTQMGQEVILRCVPISNHLYFYWYRQILGQKVEFLVSFYNNEISEKSEIFDDQFSVERPDGSNFTLKIRSTKLEDSAMYFCASTPNRGDAYEQYFGPGTRLTVT.